The 18 T cell receptor beta chains below all came from one sample that was sequenced in a study of T cell responses to AZD1222 COVID-19 vaccine. Sequencing used immunoSEQ multiplex PCR; TCRdb keeps in-frame clones, though not all of them. The data hold 150,000 to 200,000 clones, with around 87% observed a single time. The sequences come from peripheral blood, collected on day 0 of MenACWY control vaccination. These receptors all stem from an adult in good health.

The rearrangement links TRBV4-3 to TRBJ1-2; a possible D gene is TRBD1 (6 bases). CDR3 size: 16 residues. The germline gives CDR1 LGHNA, CDR2 YSLEER. The V end was cut by 0 bases, the J end by 2 bases, with 13 bases between. The CDR3 region has the DNA TGCGCCAGCAGCCAAGATGCCCGGGGGCTGAACTATGGCTACACCTTC. Residues: CASSQDARGLNYGYTF.

The J gene is TRBJ1-2, the V gene TRBV7-9, with 8 positions matching TRBD1. The V and J ends lost 5 bases and 8 bases, in that order; junction bases with no gene match: 7. The CDR3 extends over 13 amino acids. CDR1 and CDR2 from the germline V gene are SEHNR and FQNEAQ (reference sequence). CDR3 coding DNA: TGTGCCAGCAGCGGAGACAGGGGTCGAGGCTACACCTTC. This translates into CASSGDRGRGYTF.

The chain couples TRBV24-1 to TRBJ1-2; possible D gene TRBD1, 6 bases. The CDR3 extends over 14 amino acids. Trimming took off 4 bases at V and 5 bases at J, with 13 bases between the two ends. From germline, CDR1 is KGHDR and CDR2 SFDVKD. The CDR3 is CATSETGNSYGYTF. The DNA for the CDR3 is TGTGCCACCAGTGAGACAGGAAATTCATATGGCTACACCTTC.

This clone showed up just a few times. The genes are TRBV9 and TRBJ2-2; no clear D. The CDR3 covers 13 residues. Trimming left V 3 bases short and J 6 bases short, with 9 bases between. Germline CDR1 is SGDLS and CDR2 is YYNGEE. The CDR3 nucleotides are TGTGCCAGCAGCGCCGTCGACGCCGGGGAGCTGTTTTTT. Encoded protein: CASSAVDAGELFF.

The chain uses TRBV5-1 and TRBJ2-7; 11 bases fit TRBD2. The germline V gene has CDR1 SGHRS and CDR2 YFSETQ. The CDR3 is 15 amino acids. The V gene end was trimmed by 4 bases and the J gene end by 4 bases; junction bases not matched to a gene: 7. DNA of the CDR3: TGCGCCAGCAGCCTCATTGGGACTAGCGGTTACGAGCAGTACTTC. Translation gives CASSLIGTSGYEQYF.

The chain is built from TRBV6-4 and TRBJ2-3; possible D gene TRBD1, 8 bases. The CDR3 is made up of 15 amino acids. The V gene's germline CDR1 is MRHNA and CDR2 SNTAGT. Trimming took 2 bases from V and 3 from J, leaving 12 bases between them. CDR3 DNA sequence: TGTGCCAGCAGTGACGGACAGGGAGGGACAGATACGCAGTATTTT. Translation: CASSDGQGGTDTQYF.

This clone was recorded once. This chain connects TRBV6-5 to TRBJ2-7; 9 nucleotides agree with TRBD1. V was pared by 2 bases and J by 2 bases, with 4 bases of the junction left unmatched. This CDR3 has 15 residues. CDR1 and CDR2 from the germline V gene are MNHEY and SVGAGI. CDR3 DNA sequence: TGTGCCAGCAGTTACGCACAGGGGGCTCCCTACGAGCAGTACTTC. Encoded protein: CASSYAQGAPYEQYF.

CDR3 residues: CASSQGLAGGSYEQYF. CDR3 coding DNA: TGTGCCAGCAGCCAAGGGCTAGCGGGGGGCTCCTACGAGCAGTACTTC. The V and J genes are TRBV4-2 and TRBJ2-7; 11 bases fit TRBD2. CDR3 length: 16 amino acids. Germline lookup yields CDR1 LGHNA and CDR2 YNFKEQ. V trimming: 1 base; J trimming: 0 bases; junction bases outside the gene matches: 2.

The chain has TRBV19 and TRBJ1-5; 8 bases line up with TRBD1. The trim removed 10 bases at V and 6 bases at J, leaving 14 bases unmatched. CDR1 is LNHDA, CDR2 SQIVND, per germline (reference sequence). The CDR3 is made up of 15 amino acids. The CDR3 nucleotides are TGTGCCACCACACCGGCTTCCAGGGGGCTTCAGCCCCAGCATTTT. Its translation is CATTPASRGLQPQHF.

V gene TRBV7-8 combines with J gene TRBJ2-3; 10 bases line up with TRBD2. The ends lost 1 base at V and 3 bases at J; junction bases unmatched: 1. The CDR3 extends over 15 amino acids. Germline CDR1 and CDR2: SGHVS and FQNEAQ. CDR3 amino acids: CASSLGTSGTDTQYF. The CDR3 DNA reads as TGTGCCAGCAGCTTAGGGACTAGCGGTACAGATACGCAGTATTTT. The variable domain in full, with the rest retrieved from reference TRBV7-8 and TRBJ2-3, is GAGVSQSPRYKVAKRGQDVALRCDPISGHVSLFWYQQALGQGPEFLTYFQNEAQLDKSGLPSDRFFAERPEGSVSTLKIQRTQQEDSAVYLCASSLGTSGTDTQYFGPGTRLTVL.

J is TRBJ2-7 and V is TRBV2, with D possibly being TRBD1 (6 bases). V was cut by 7 bases and J by 2 bases, with 12 bases left in between. Germline lookup yields CDR1 SNHLY and CDR2 FYNNEI. The CDR3 runs 13 residues. For the CDR3, the DNA is TGTGCCAGCAAACAGGGTACTCCCTACGAGCAGTACTTC. Translating gives CASKQGTPYEQYF.

This rearrangement joins TRBV19 to TRBJ1-2, with 7 bases fitting TRBD1. Germline V CDR1 and CDR2: LNHDA, SQIVND (reference sequence). J gave up 3 bases and V 8 bases, and 9 bases lay outside the gene matches. This CDR3 contains 14 residues. The CDR3 here is CASAQPDRDYGYTF. CDR3 DNA: TGTGCCAGTGCCCAGCCTGACAGGGACTATGGCTACACCTTC.

The gene calls are TRBV6-1 and TRBJ2-7; 7 bases line up with TRBD1. The V and J ends lost 2 bases and 0 bases, in that order; junction bases with no gene match: 1. The CDR3 length is 14 residues. In germline, CDR1 is MNHNS, CDR2 SASEGT. The CDR3 loop is CASSEWDSSYEQYF. DNA of the CDR3: TGTGCCAGCAGTGAATGGGACAGCTCCTACGAGCAGTACTTC.

This chain uses TRBV7-2 with TRBJ1-6, with TRBD1 matching 7 bases. The trim removed 3 bases at V and 7 bases at J, leaving 3 bases unmatched. The CDR3 runs 14 residues. The germline CDR1 and CDR2 sequences are SGHTA and FQGNSA. The CDR3 DNA reads TGTGCCAGCAGCTTGGGGACAGACAATTCACCCCTCCACTTT. Encoded protein: CASSLGTDNSPLHF.

The CDR3 region is CASRPQGPGYTF. The DNA of the CDR3 is TGTGCCAGCAGGCCCCAGGGGCCTGGCTACACCTTC. The J gene is TRBJ1-2, the V gene TRBV2; D is perhaps TRBD1 (6 bases). The CDR3 covers 12 residues. Germline V gene sequence: CDR1 SNHLY, CDR2 FYNNEI. V was shortened by 6 bases and J by 7 bases, with 12 bases between the two germline ends.

The chain recombines TRBV6-1 with TRBJ2-1; 8 bases agree with TRBD2. The CDR3 has 17 amino acids. With V trimmed by 2 bases and J by 5 bases, 11 bases remained unmatched. Germline values: CDR1 MNHNS, CDR2 SASEGT. Here the CDR3 reads CASSEIGRAPLDNEQFF. DNA of the CDR3: TGTGCCAGCAGTGAAATCGGGAGGGCCCCATTGGACAATGAGCAGTTCTTC.

The chain combines TRBV3-1 (or the pseudogene TRBV3-2) with TRBJ2-4; TRBD2 might be the D (7 bases). Per the germline V gene, CDR1 is LGHDT and CDR2 is YNNKEL (reference sequence). V was pared by 7 bases and J by 5 bases, with 12 bases between. The CDR3 extends over 13 amino acids. CDR3 nucleotide sequence: TGTGCCAGCATTCTAGGGGGGGAAAACATTCAGTACTTC. Protein sequence: CASILGGENIQYF.

J is TRBJ1-2 and V is TRBV30, with a weak D call TRBD1 (6 bases). The CDR3 has 13 amino acids. The V gene lost 0 bases and the J gene lost 7 bases, with 12 bases spanning the gap. CDR1 is GTSNPN, CDR2 SVGIG, per germline (reference sequence). The CDR3 loop reads CAWSVRGGSGYTF. The CDR3 nucleotides are TGTGCCTGGAGTGTCCGGGGGGGCAGTGGCTACACCTTC.